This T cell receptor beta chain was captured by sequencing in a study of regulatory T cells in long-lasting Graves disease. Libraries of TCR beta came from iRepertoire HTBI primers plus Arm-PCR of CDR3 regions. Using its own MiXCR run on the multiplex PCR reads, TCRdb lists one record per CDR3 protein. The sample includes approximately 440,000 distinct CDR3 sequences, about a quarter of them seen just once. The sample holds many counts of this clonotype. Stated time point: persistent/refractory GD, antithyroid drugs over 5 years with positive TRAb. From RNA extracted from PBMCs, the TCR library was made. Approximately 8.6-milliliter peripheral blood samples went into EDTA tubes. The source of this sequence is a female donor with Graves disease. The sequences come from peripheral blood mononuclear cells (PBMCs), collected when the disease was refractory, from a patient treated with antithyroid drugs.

CDR3: CASSQVGGRETQYF. Written as DNA, the CDR3 is TGTGCCAGCAGCCAAGTAGGCGGGAGGGAGACCCAGTACTTC. The V call is TRBV3-1, the J call TRBJ2-5; TRBD2 matches at 8 bases. The CDR3 has 14 amino acids. Germline V gene data show CDR1 as LGHDT and CDR2 as YNNKEL (reference sequence). V was pared by 1 base and J by 5 bases, with 3 bases of the junction left unmatched.